The TCR beta chain described here comes from a study of blood T cell repertoires in COVID-19. Across the study: Samples representing acute and convalescent COVID-19 were sourced from the United States, Italy and Spain.

Per the original methods: Quantification of nucleated cells was approximated via reference gene primer amplification. Only in-frame clones appear in the TCRdb table, and some are missing; sequencing was by immunoSEQ multiplex PCR. V, J and clone size derive from that table, while D and trimming were established from the DNA sequence. Here the sample spans about 130,000 clones, approximately 90% being singletons. CDR3 length equals 16 residues. The germline CDR1 and CDR2 sequences are MGHRA and YSYEKL. V trimming: 3 bases; J trimming: 10 bases; junction bases outside the gene matches: 7. This TCR came from a man aged 50-60 years with active or convalescent COVID-19. The specimen sequenced was peripheral blood. The genes are TRBV4-1 and TRBJ2-1; 15 nucleotides match TRBD2. The CDR3 DNA reads TGCGCCAGCAGCCAGGTAGGACTAGCGGGAGGGGAGGAGCAGTTCTTC. This codes for CASSQVGLAGGEEQFF.